What follows describes a single T cell receptor (beta chain). The antigen is undetermined. This sample was included in a study of T cell repertoires in cytomegalovirus infection. Study context: The public TCR beta signatures pointed to both CMV infection and matching HLA type. Study outcomes and limitations: Clonotype analysis showed dominance of the ex vivo response by HLA-C-restricted CMV-specific TCR beta clonotypes.

The CDR3 covers 13 residues. Germline loops: CDR1 SGHTA, CDR2 FQGTGA. The V and J ends lost 4 bases and 10 bases respectively, with 16 bases between them. TCRdb re-analysed the reads in MiXCR, keeping a single row per CDR3 protein. In the table there are 70,000 to 95,000 distinct CDR3 sequences, approximately 30% of which are singletons. The source material was CD8+ T cells from cultured PBMCs, sampled from culture after CMV antigen stimulation. The chain has TRBV7-3 and TRBJ1-1, with no clear D. This receptor was obtained from a human donor in good health (CMV status not recorded). Some clones in this sample may be carry-over from other donors' samples. CDR3: CASSSSSHSRAFF. The CDR3 bases are TGTGCCAGCAGCTCCTCGTCCCATTCGAGAGCTTTCTTT.